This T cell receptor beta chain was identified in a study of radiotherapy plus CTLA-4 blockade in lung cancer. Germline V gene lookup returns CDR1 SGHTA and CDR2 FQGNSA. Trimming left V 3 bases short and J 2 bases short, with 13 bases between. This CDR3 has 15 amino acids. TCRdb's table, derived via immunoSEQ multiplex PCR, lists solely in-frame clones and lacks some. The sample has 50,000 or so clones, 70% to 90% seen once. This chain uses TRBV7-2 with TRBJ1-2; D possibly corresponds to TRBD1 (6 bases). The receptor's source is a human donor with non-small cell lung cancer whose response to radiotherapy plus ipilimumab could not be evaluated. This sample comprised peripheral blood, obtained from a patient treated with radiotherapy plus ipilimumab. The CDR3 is CASSLSDSANYGYTF. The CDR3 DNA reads TGTGCCAGCAGCTTGTCGGACAGTGCCAACTATGGCTACACCTTC.